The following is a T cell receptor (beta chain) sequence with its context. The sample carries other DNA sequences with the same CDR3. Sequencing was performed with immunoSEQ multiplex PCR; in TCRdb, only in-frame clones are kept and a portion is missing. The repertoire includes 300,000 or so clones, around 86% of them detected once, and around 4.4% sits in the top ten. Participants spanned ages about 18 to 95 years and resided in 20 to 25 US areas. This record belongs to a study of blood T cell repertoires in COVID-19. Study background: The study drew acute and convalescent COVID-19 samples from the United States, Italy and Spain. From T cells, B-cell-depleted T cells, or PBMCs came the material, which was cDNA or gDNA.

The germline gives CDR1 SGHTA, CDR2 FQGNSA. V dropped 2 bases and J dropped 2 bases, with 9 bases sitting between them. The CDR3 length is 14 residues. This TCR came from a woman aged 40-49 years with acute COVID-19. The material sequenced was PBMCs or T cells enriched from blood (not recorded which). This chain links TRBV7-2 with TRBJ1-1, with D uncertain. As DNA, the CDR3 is TGTGCCAGCAGCTTAACCCGGGGAAACACTGAAGCTTTCTTT. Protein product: CASSLTRGNTEAFF.